The 27 T cell receptor beta chains listed next were all sequenced from one sample in a study of CD8+CD57+ T cells in acquired aplastic anemia. Researchers used genomic DNA as the template to profile TCR beta VDJ and CDR3. TCRdb re-called the reads with MiXCR, one entry per CDR3 protein. The data show about 270,000 distinct CDR3 sequences, 82% seen once. Patients sequenced had flow cytometry evidence of CD8+CD57+ cell expansion. Sequenced sample: sorted CD4+, CD8+, or CD8+CD57+ T cells (not recorded which) from PBMCs. Receptors originate from a human donor with aplastic anemia.

The rearrangement joins TRBV9 to TRBJ2-7; TRBD2 matches 10 bases. Germline V gives CDR1 SGDLS, CDR2 YYNGEE. The CDR3 covers 16 residues. V dropped 0 bases and J dropped 7; count of bases not matched to a gene: 10. The CDR3 region is CASSVASSGGTGEQYF. The CDR3 DNA reads as TGTGCCAGCAGCGTAGCGTCTAGCGGGGGAACCGGGGAGCAGTACTTC.

The J gene is TRBJ2-7, the V gene TRBV11-3, with D perhaps matching TRBD2 (6 bases). The V end was cut by 0 bases, the J end by 6 bases, with 12 bases between. Germline lookup yields CDR1 SGHNT and CDR2 YENEEA. CDR3 length: 14 amino acids. The CDR3 DNA follows: TGTGCCAGCAGCTTAGAACTTGGAGGGGCCGAGCAGTACTTC. Protein: CASSLELGGAEQYF.

Notes on this clonotype: Relative to the germline gene, one junction end is altered; a read error may explain this. The chain combines TRBV9 with TRBJ2-3; D is uncertain. This CDR3 contains 14 residues. The germline CDR1 and CDR2 sequences are SGDLS and YYNGEE. The CDR3 bases are TGTGCCAGCAGCTTAGACGGCGCCCCCTATACGCCACATTTT. Protein product: CASSLDGAPYTPHF.

The CDR3 region is CASSLGRSGWSDQYF. CDR3 DNA sequence: TGTGCCAGCAGCTTAGGGAGAAGCGGTTGGAGCGACCAGTACTTC. The V gene is TRBV7-9, the J gene TRBJ2-5; D is perhaps TRBD2 (5 bases). CDR3 length: 15 residues. The germline CDR1 and CDR2 sequences are SEHNR and FQNEAQ (reference sequence). V lost 1 base and J lost 10, with 19 bases in between.

With respect to this clonotype: One end of the junction fails to match germline, which may point to a read error. The chain is built from TRBV11-3 and TRBJ1-1, with 7 nucleotides matching TRBD1. The length of the CDR3 is 12 residues. Germline V gives CDR1 SGHNT, CDR2 YENEEA. This CDR3 is CASSFGQVEAFF. CDR3 coding DNA: TGCGCCAGCAGCTTTGGACAGGTTGAAGCTTTCTTT.

As concerns this clonotype: The junction departs from germline at one end; a sequencing error may be responsible. The DNA for the CDR3 is TGTGCCAGCAGCTTTGAAAGAAGCGGGGAGACGCATGAGTTT. This gives the protein CASSFERSGETHEF. J is TRBJ2-3 and V is TRBV7-9; 7 bases are a match to TRBD2. The CDR3 length is 14 residues. Germline V gene sequence: CDR1 SEHNR, CDR2 FQNEAQ (reference sequence).

This chain joins TRBV9 and TRBJ2-1; D is undetermined. CDR1 and CDR2 (germline): SGDLS, YYNGEE. This CDR3 comprises 12 residues. Trimming left V 7 bases short and J 11 bases short, with 16 bases between. The CDR3 DNA is TGTGCCAGCGGCCAAAATAGGAACAAGCAGTTCTTC. It specifies CASGQNRNKQFF.

This chain connects TRBV7-8 to TRBJ2-7; possibly TRBD1 for D (6 bases). The germline CDR1 and CDR2 sequences are SGHVS and FQNEAQ. The germline V and J ends were trimmed by 4 bases and 3 bases, with 25 bases remaining between them. This CDR3 region has 18 residues. CDR3 region: CASSSQVTGGQFFYEQYV. The CDR3 DNA follows: TGTGCCAGCAGCTCCCAGGTTACGGGTGGACAGTTTTTCTACGAGCAGTACGTC.

V gene TRBV5-4 combines with J gene TRBJ1-5; TRBD1 agrees at 7 bases. J was trimmed by 2 bases and V by 4 bases; bases with no gene match: 9. This CDR3 comprises 16 residues. In germline, CDR1 is SGHNT, CDR2 YYREEE (reference sequence). The CDR3 bases are TGTGCCAGCAGCATTACTGGGCAGGGGGGCAATCAGCCCCAGCATTTT. It specifies CASSITGQGGNQPQHF.

Only a few counts were recorded for this clonotype. This sequence joins TRBV9 and TRBJ2-6; D is unresolved. This CDR3 comprises 14 residues. V dropped 3 bases and J dropped 4 bases, with 8 bases sitting between them. CDR1 is SGDLS, CDR2 YYNGEE, per germline. The CDR3 bases are TGTGCCAGCAGCGGAGGTTCCGGGGCCAACGTCCTGACTTTC. Encoded protein: CASSGGSGANVLTF.

The genes are TRBV19 and TRBJ2-7, with a weak D call TRBD1 (6 bases). Germline V CDR1 and CDR2: LNHDA, SQIVND (reference sequence). This CDR3 has 14 amino acids. Trimming stripped 1 base from V and 2 bases from J, with 9 bases between. The CDR3 spells CASSIAGQTYEQYF. CDR3 DNA: TGTGCCAGTAGTATAGCGGGACAAACCTACGAGCAGTACTTC.

This chain joins TRBV20-1 and TRBJ2-5, with D possibly being TRBD1 (6 bases). V was clipped by 4 bases and J by 1 base, with 13 bases between them. Germline V gene lookup returns CDR1 DFQATT and CDR2 SNEGSKA (reference sequence). The CDR3 has 14 amino acids. The CDR3 coding sequence is TGCAGTGCTAACGGACTGGACAGCCAAGAGACCCAGTACTTC. This codes for CSANGLDSQETQYF.

With respect to this clonotype: The junction departs from germline at one end; a sequencing error may be responsible. The rearrangement links TRBV7-2 to TRBJ1-6; no clear D. This CDR3 is built from 14 residues. Germline CDR1 is SGHTA and CDR2 is FQGNSA. This chain's CDR3 is CASSLSSYHSPPHF. CDR3 coding DNA: TGTGCTAGCAGCTTGAGTTCCTATCATTCACCGCCCCATTTT.

On this clonotype itself: A read error may produce the germline difference seen at one junction end. V gene TRBV7-3 combines with J gene TRBJ2-5, with 7 bases lining up with TRBD1. This CDR3 is 14 amino acids long. CDR1 SGHTA and CDR2 FQGTGA come from the germline V gene. CDR3 DNA sequence: TGTGCCACCAGCAGAGGGGGCGCGAACGGGACCCAGTACTTC. Translation: CATSRGGANGTQYF.

The V call is TRBV9, the J call TRBJ2-7; D is undetermined. Per the germline V gene, CDR1 is SGDLS and CDR2 is YYNGEE. Trimming removed 7 bases at V and 13 bases at J, with 27 bases between. CDR3 length: 14 amino acids. CDR3 amino acids: CASGEPGNIHYYYV. The CDR3 DNA is TGTGCCAGCGGAGAACCTGGGAACATCCACTACTACTACGTC.

About this clonotype: Here the CDR3 omits its conserved ending phenylalanine or tryptophan, so a read error is the likely source. No DNA is shown, since the ends of the CDR3 on it are uncertain; the CDR3 is the one TCRdb lists. This chain joins TRBV7-9 and TRBJ1-1; the table's D call of TRBD1 was not tested on the DNA. Germline CDR1 reads SEHNR; CDR2 reads FQNEAQ (reference sequence). The CDR3 is made up of 13 amino acids, end residues included. CDR3 protein: CASSSAGDRDTQY.

As for this clonotype: A much larger clone differs from this one at a single base, so this may be a read error. The V call is TRBV7-6, the J call TRBJ2-1; D remains unclear. CDR3 length: 15 residues. Germline CDR1 SGHVS, CDR2 FNYEAQ. As DNA, the CDR3 is TGTGCCAGCAGCCCCAGAATGGGGTGGAACAATGAGCAGTCCTTC. Amino acids: CASSPRMGWNNEQSF. Combining the CDR3 with reference TRBV7-6 and TRBJ2-1 gives the whole variable domain GAGVSQSPRYKVTKRGQDVALRCDPISGHVSLYWYRQALGQGPEFLTYFNYEAQQDKSGLPNDRFSAERPEGSISTLTIQRTEQRDSAMYRCASSPRMGWNNEQSFGPGTRLTVL.

The V and J genes are TRBV2 and TRBJ1-1; possible D gene TRBD1, 5 bases. CDR3 length: 11 residues. Trimming pared 4 bases from V and 11 bases from J, leaving 11 bases between. Germline CDR1 is SNHLY and CDR2 is FYNNEI. CDR3 in DNA: TGTGCCAGCAGTGGGGGGACGGGGGCTTTCTTT. Protein sequence: CASSGGTGAFF.

The chain's CDR3 is CASGDGGTDTRELFF. The CDR3 region has the DNA TGTGCCAGCGGGGACGGGGGCACAGATACGCGGGAGCTGTTTTTT. The V call is TRBV2, the J call TRBJ2-2; D is perhaps TRBD1 or TRBD2 (6 bases each). The CDR3 spans 15 residues. CDR1 and CDR2 from the germline V gene are SNHLY and FYNNEI. Between the trimmed V and J ends, which lost 8 bases and 9 bases, there was a span of 22 bases.

The chain is built from TRBV7-2 and TRBJ2-7, with D possibly being TRBD1 or TRBD2 (5 bases each). This CDR3 region has 18 residues. Trimming took 3 bases from V and 1 from J, leaving 22 bases between them. CDR1 is SGHTA, CDR2 FQGNSA, per germline. In DNA, the CDR3 is TGTGCCAGCAGCTTTCATGCAGACGGGGCAGCGCTGTCCTACGAGCAGTACGTC. As protein: CASSFHADGAALSYEQYV.

This clonotype ranks as medium-sized. V and J are TRBV10-3 and TRBJ2-7; 7 bases match TRBD1. V was pared by 3 bases and J by 3 bases, with 5 bases of the junction left unmatched. The CDR3 has 14 residues. CDR1 and CDR2 from the germline V gene are ENHRY and SYGVKD. The CDR3 DNA reads TGTGCCATCAGTGACCTGGACAGGAGCTACGAGCAGTACTTC. It codes for CAISDLDRSYEQYF.

The chain employs TRBV20-1 and TRBJ2-1; TRBD2 is a possible D gene (6 bases). Germline values: CDR1 DFQATT, CDR2 SNEGSKA (reference sequence). The V end lost 4 bases, the J end lost 5 bases, and 18 bases lay between the germline ends. The CDR3 is 15 residues long. The CDR3 coding sequence is TGCAGTGCTACCCTCGGGGAGGACTACAACAATGAGCAGTTCTTC. It encodes CSATLGEDYNNEQFF.

As to this clonotype: The final CDR3 position lacks the conserved phenylalanine or tryptophan, pointing to a likely read error. It is unclear where the CDR3 begins or ends on the DNA, so no DNA is shown, and the CDR3 is as TCRdb lists it. The chain is built from TRBV2 and TRBJ1-1; the table's D call, TRBD1, has no DNA check behind it. 15 amino acids form the CDR3, both terminal residues included. Germline lookup yields CDR1 SNHLY and CDR2 FYNNEI. CDR3: CASSLNLTENTETFV.

This clonotype has only one observation. The CDR3 does not close with the conserved phenylalanine or tryptophan, likely indicating a read error. The limits of the CDR3 on the DNA are not certain, so only TCRdb's listed CDR3 is given. The V call is TRBV2, the J call TRBJ2-6; TRBD1 is the table's D call, not checked against the DNA. The CDR3 has 16 residues if both end residues are counted. The germline V gene encodes CDR1 SNHLY and CDR2 FYNNEI. CDR3 sequence reads: CASGVGGTDRPYFLTG.

The chain combines TRBV7-3 with TRBJ2-3; either TRBD1 or TRBD2 may fit D (6 bases each). Germline V gene data show CDR1 as SGHTA and CDR2 as FQGTGA. The V end lost 2 bases, the J end lost 6 bases, and 12 bases lay between the germline ends. The CDR3 runs to 14 residues. CDR3 coding DNA: TGTGCCAGCAGCTTATCGGGGGCAGGGGATACGCAGTATTTT. Translated: CASSLSGAGDTQYF.

Notes on this clonotype: One junction end does not reproduce the germline sequence, and a read error may be involved. This rearrangement joins TRBV9 to TRBJ2-1, with D uncertain. CDR3 size: 13 residues. CDR1 is SGDLS, CDR2 YYNGEE, per germline. The CDR3 here is CASSDGVTKEQSF. CDR3 sequence (DNA): TGTGCCAGCAGCGATGGGGTGACGAAAGAGCAGTCCTTC.

The chain is built from TRBV9 and TRBJ1-2, with D maybe TRBD1 (5 bases). The CDR3 has 14 amino acids. Germline CDR1 reads SGDLS; CDR2 reads YYNGEE. Between the trimmed V and J ends, which lost 0 bases and 4 bases, there was a span of 10 bases. CDR3: CASSVEQAPYGYTF. CDR3 nucleotides: TGTGCCAGCAGCGTAGAACAGGCCCCCTATGGCTACACCTTC.